The rows below give T cell receptor beta chains drawn from one sample of a study of blood T cell repertoires in COVID-19. Sequenced by immunoSEQ multiplex PCR; TCRdb stores in-frame clones only, minus some. The sample consists of 150,000 to 200,000 clones, about 85% of them appearing once. The specimen sequenced was PBMCs or T cells enriched from blood (not recorded which). These receptors were collected from a woman aged 50 to 65 who had recovered from COVID-19. The CDR3 runs from the conserved cysteine through the conserved F or W. Some rows have no size entry. The others give once, few or many, or a class for an expanded clone.

J gene	V gene	clone size	CDR3 protein
TRBJ2-7	TRBV6-5	.	CASSYLGQSYEQYF
TRBJ2-1	TRBV11-1	.	CASSPGLTNEQFF
TRBJ1-5	TRBV23-1	few	CASSQDRGLNQPQHF
TRBJ1-2	TRBV7-2	.	CASSFPRAAGYTF
TRBJ1-1	TRBV28	.	CASSSPGGNGNTEAFF
TRBJ1-3	TRBV7-6	once	CASSSSPTGKGGNTIYF
TRBJ2-5	TRBV11-3	.	CASGSVVQETQYF
TRBJ2-5	TRBV5-6	.	CASSFSSRIFRGETQYF
TRBJ1-2	TRBV2	few	CASRYRGMNGYTF
TRBJ2-7	TRBV7-2	.	CASSPGLPSTYEQYF
TRBJ1-1	TRBV6-5	.	CASSYQGHNTEAFF
TRBJ2-2	TRBV7-2	few	CASTAPSGLNTGELFF
TRBJ1-2	TRBV2	few	CASSEALGGAAGYTF
TRBJ2-3	TRBV5-1	.	CASSLQGGTGTDTQYF
TRBJ2-6	TRBV6-5	once	CALNSGSGANVLTF
TRBJ2-6	TRBV7-2	.	CASSPGDRVFSGANVLTF
TRBJ2-7	TRBV18	few	CASSPQGDYEQYF
TRBJ2-3	TRBV6-2/TRBV6-3	.	CASSYQSLSGYTQYF
TRBJ1-2	TRBV24-1	.	CATSDNSYGYTF
TRBJ2-2	TRBV3-1/TRBV3-2	once	CASSQDPDTGELFF
TRBJ2-5	TRBV19	few	CAPSSDGGRVSTQYF
TRBJ1-1	TRBV19	.	CASRPPRAAMNTEAFF
TRBJ2-3	TRBV28	.	CATRDYTDTQYF
TRBJ1-1	TRBV9	.	CASSVTGGGTEAFF
TRBJ1-1	TRBV7-2	.	CASSSPFRGNTEAFF
TRBJ2-7	TRBV7-9	.	CASSLARQDYEQYF
TRBJ2-5	TRBV5-6	.	CASSSSGGAQTQYF
TRBJ1-3	TRBV13	.	CASSSDYRGTYSGNTIYF
TRBJ2-1	TRBV27	.	CASSLIRTSGTPWGNEQFF
TRBJ1-2	TRBV6-1	few	CASSDRTSNYGYTF
TRBJ2-1	TRBV9	.	CASSADFGLAGGPSYNEQFF
TRBJ2-3	TRBV9	once	CASSVGDRGTDTQYF
TRBJ1-1	TRBV4-3	.	CASSQDRGQGEAFF
TRBJ1-1	TRBV5-8	.	CAATRSNTEAFF
TRBJ2-2	TRBV7-3	few	CASSPNPDRAGSGELFF
TRBJ1-1	TRBV5-1	.	CASSHGTGKPEAFF
TRBJ1-1	TRBV11-3	.	CASSLDGLAPSTEAFF
TRBJ1-2	TRBV3-1/TRBV3-2	.	CASGETGFYGYTF
TRBJ1-6	TRBV7-3	.	CASSPDSSSPLHF
TRBJ2-2	TRBV24-1	.	CATSTAGTGGSRELFF
TRBJ1-4	TRBV19	.	CATEREQDGNEKLFF
TRBJ1-1	TRBV5-1	.	CASRRLPNTEAFF
TRBJ2-7	TRBV2	.	CASTPLSANEQYF
TRBJ1-6	TRBV11-3	.	CATSKGLRGGSPLHF
TRBJ2-2	TRBV2	.	CASSEVANTGELFF
TRBJ2-3	TRBV19	.	CASRLAGGYTDTQYF
TRBJ1-1	TRBV6-5	.	CASSTGGWTEAFF
TRBJ2-2	TRBV19	.	CASSPPDRRTGELFF
TRBJ2-7	TRBV6-5	.	CASQRGEQYF
TRBJ2-3	TRBV5-1	.	CASSPVGWGGGTDTQYF
TRBJ1-6	TRBV28	.	CASSPGGAGNSPLHF
TRBJ2-1	TRBV21-1	.	CASSKGPGTDWPLNEQFF
TRBJ1-1	TRBV28	.	CASSLGGKNTEAFF
TRBJ1-2	TRBV5-1	once	CASSLAGNYGYTF
TRBJ1-4	TRBV2	few	CASGGQSTNEKLFF
TRBJ1-1	TRBV10-2	.	CASSDDRGRPKDTEAFF
TRBJ1-4	TRBV5-1	.	CASSTQGAREEKLFF
TRBJ1-1	TRBV2	.	CASRTTGRRTEAFF
TRBJ1-5	TRBV28	.	CASSSTGQGMKPQHF
TRBJ2-5	TRBV11-3	.	CASSLEASQETQYF